These T cell receptor beta chains were read from a single sample in a study of T cell responses to AZD1222 COVID-19 vaccine. Here immunoSEQ multiplex PCR was the method, and the copy in TCRdb shows in-frame clones only, minus some. Among about 140,000 clones, roughly 91% were seen once, and the ten largest hold approximately 6.3%. The sample in question was peripheral blood, obtained 28 days after the second AZD1222 dose. These receptors originate from an adult who received the AZD1222 COVID-19 vaccine. Both conserved end residues are part of each CDR3. The order of the fields is V gene, J gene, CDR3 protein.

TRBV3-1/TRBV3-2	TRBJ1-4	CASSPGWEGANEKLFF
TRBV6-5	TRBJ1-2	CASSPGGNYGYTF
TRBV28	TRBJ1-4	CASRSDRGGEKLFF
TRBV28	TRBJ2-7	CASSPRRTGPYEQYF
TRBV28	TRBJ1-5	CASSPAGLNNQPQHF
TRBV19	TRBJ2-3	CASSPRQGASFLYF
TRBV28	TRBJ2-7	CASSQTTDEQYF
TRBV28	TRBJ1-5	CASSLSQLDQPQHF
TRBV12-3/TRBV12-4	TRBJ1-5	CASSWVLDQPQHF
TRBV28	TRBJ2-7	CASTTAGQGFNREQYF
TRBV4-3	TRBJ2-7	CASSQSPSGRASTYEQYF
TRBV19	TRBJ2-1	CASSMRDYYNEQFF
TRBV6-5	TRBJ2-1	CASSILILNEQFF
TRBV7-9	TRBJ1-4	CASSPTGGREKLFF
TRBV6-1	TRBJ2-7	CASSETGTPSPEQYF
TRBV14	TRBJ1-2	CASSRNTGTGGYGYTF
TRBV14	TRBJ1-1	CASSQEVGYTEAFF